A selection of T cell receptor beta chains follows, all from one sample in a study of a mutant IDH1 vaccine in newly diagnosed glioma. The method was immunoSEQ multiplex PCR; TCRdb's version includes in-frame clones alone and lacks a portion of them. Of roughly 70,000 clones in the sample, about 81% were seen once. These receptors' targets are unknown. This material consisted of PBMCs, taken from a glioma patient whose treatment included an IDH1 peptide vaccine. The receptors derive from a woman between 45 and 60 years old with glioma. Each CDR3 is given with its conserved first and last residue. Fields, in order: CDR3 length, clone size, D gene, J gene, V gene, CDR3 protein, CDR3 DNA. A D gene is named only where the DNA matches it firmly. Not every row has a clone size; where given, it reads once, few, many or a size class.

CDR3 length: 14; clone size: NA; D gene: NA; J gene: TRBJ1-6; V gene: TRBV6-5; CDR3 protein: CASSYSAWDSPLHF; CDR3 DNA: TGTGCCAGCAGTTACTCGGCGTGGGATTCACCCCTCCACTTT
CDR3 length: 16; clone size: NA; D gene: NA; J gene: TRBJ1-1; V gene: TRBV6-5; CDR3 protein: CASSYSRGPMNTEAFF; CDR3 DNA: TGTGCCAGCAGTTACTCACGGGGCCCTATGAACACTGAAGCTTTCTTT
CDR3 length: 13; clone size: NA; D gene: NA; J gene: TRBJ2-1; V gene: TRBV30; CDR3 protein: CAWNQGRGNEQFF; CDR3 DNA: TGTGCCTGGAACCAGGGAAGAGGGAATGAGCAGTTCTTC
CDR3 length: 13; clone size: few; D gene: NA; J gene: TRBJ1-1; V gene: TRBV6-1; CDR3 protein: CASRRAGETEAFF; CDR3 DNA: TGTGCCAGCCGTAGGGCAGGGGAGACTGAAGCTTTCTTT
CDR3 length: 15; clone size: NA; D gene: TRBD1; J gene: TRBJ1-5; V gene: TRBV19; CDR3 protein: CASSISTGGGQPQHF; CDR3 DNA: TGTGCCAGTAGTATCTCGACAGGGGGCGGGCAGCCCCAGCATTTT
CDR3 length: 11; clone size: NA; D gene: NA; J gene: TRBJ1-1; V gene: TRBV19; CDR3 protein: CASRQENEAFF; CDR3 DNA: TGTGCCAGTAGACAGGAGAACGAAGCTTTCTTT
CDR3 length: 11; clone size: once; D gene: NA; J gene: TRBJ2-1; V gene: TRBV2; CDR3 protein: CASSERLEQFF; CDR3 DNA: TGTGCCAGCAGTGAAAGGCTCGAGCAGTTCTTC
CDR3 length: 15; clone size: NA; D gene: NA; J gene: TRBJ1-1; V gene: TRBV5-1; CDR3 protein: CASSLSGGQGTEAFF; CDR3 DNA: TGCGCCAGCAGCTTGAGCGGGGGGCAGGGCACTGAAGCTTTCTTT
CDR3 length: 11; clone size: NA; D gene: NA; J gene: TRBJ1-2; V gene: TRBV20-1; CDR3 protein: CSASEDYGYTF; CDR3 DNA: TGCAGTGCTAGCGAGGACTATGGCTACACCTTC
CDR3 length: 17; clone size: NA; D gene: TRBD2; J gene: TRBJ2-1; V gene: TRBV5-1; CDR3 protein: CASSSGLVGAGAEEQFF; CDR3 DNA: TGCGCCAGCAGCTCGGGACTAGTTGGGGCCGGGGCGGAAGAGCAGTTCTTC
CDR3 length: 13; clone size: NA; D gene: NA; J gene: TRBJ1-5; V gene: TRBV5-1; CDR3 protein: CASSLMRGGPQHF; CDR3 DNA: TGCGCCAGCAGCTTGATGAGGGGCGGGCCCCAGCATTTT